These T cell receptor beta chains were read from a single sample in a study of cytomegalovirus exposure and HLA in healthy donors. Some clones are missing from TCRdb's copy, which holds only in-frame ones; the method was immunoSEQ multiplex PCR. The sample holds approximately 210,000 clones; around 76% are singletons and the top ten take roughly 6%. The material sequenced was PBMCs. The receptor set was obtained from a man aged 35-49 years in good health and CMV-seropositive. Both conserved end residues are part of each CDR3. The D gene is left open where the match is weak. Size values are once, few and many counts, or a class for expanded clones, and some rows have none.

size: -
J: TRBJ1-2
D: -
V: TRBV13
CDR3: CASSLGRGGDYGYTF
DNA: TGTGCCAGCAGCTTAGGCCGGGGTGGGGACTATGGCTACACCTTC

size: -
J: TRBJ2-2
D: -
V: TRBV5-4
CDR3: CASSLGAAPNTGELFF
DNA: TGTGCCAGCAGCTTGGGCGCGGCCCCGAACACCGGGGAGCTGTTTTTT

size: -
J: TRBJ2-3
D: TRBD2
V: TRBV7-3
CDR3: CASSLTPAGRTDTQYF
DNA: TGTGCCAGCAGCTTAACGCCAGCGGGACGCACAGATACGCAGTATTTT

size: -
J: TRBJ1-2
D: TRBD1
V: TRBV30
CDR3: CAWRGGGRLDDTF
DNA: TGTGCCTGGAGAGGGGGCGGTAGGTTGGACGACACCTTC

size: -
J: TRBJ2-7
D: -
V: TRBV6-5
CDR3: CASSDAYEQYF
DNA: TGTGCCAGCTCAGATGCCTACGAGCAGTACTTC

size: -
J: TRBJ1-1
D: TRBD1
V: TRBV11-2
CDR3: CASSLGQMNTEAFF
DNA: TGTGCCAGCAGCTTGGGACAGATGAACACTGAAGCTTTCTTT

size: -
J: TRBJ2-1
D: TRBD2
V: TRBV6-5
CDR3: CASTAGASVYNEQFF
DNA: TGTGCCAGCACGGCGGGAGCTAGCGTCTACAATGAGCAGTTCTTC

size: -
J: TRBJ1-2
D: -
V: TRBV6-1
CDR3: CASSEALWRVYGYTF
DNA: TGTGCCAGCAGTGAAGCCCTCTGGAGGGTCTATGGCTACACCTTC

size: -
J: TRBJ2-5
D: TRBD2
V: TRBV30
CDR3: CAWQGQGGETQYF
DNA: TGTGCCTGGCAAGGGCAGGGAGGGGAGACCCAGTACTTC

size: -
J: TRBJ2-1
D: -
V: TRBV19
CDR3: CASSMGGAYNEQFF
DNA: TGTGCCAGTAGTATGGGGGGGGCTTACAATGAGCAGTTCTTC

size: -
J: TRBJ2-2
D: -
V: TRBV2
CDR3: CASAARGELFF
DNA: TGTGCCAGCGCGGCGCGCGGGGAGCTGTTTTTT

size: -
J: TRBJ1-2
D: -
V: TRBV29-1
CDR3: CSVPDLGGYTF
DNA: TGCAGCGTTCCAGACCTGGGCGGCTACACCTTC

size: -
J: TRBJ1-1
D: -
V: TRBV4-1
CDR3: CASSQGLRQGHLGGTEAFF
DNA: TGCGCCAGCAGCCAAGGCCTTCGGCAGGGGCATTTAGGGGGCACTGAAGCTTTCTTT

size: -
J: TRBJ2-3
D: -
V: TRBV28
CDR3: CAIGGGGSTDTQYF
DNA: TGTGCCATTGGGGGAGGCGGAAGCACAGATACGCAGTATTTT

size: -
J: TRBJ2-1
D: TRBD2
V: TRBV19
CDR3: CASRTSPGWGNEQFF
DNA: TGTGCCAGTAGGACTAGCCCGGGATGGGGCAATGAGCAGTTCTTC

size: -
J: TRBJ1-2
D: -
V: TRBV6-5
CDR3: CASRRRLGGYTF
DNA: TGTGCCAGCCGACGGCGGCTAGGTGGCTACACCTTC

size: -
J: TRBJ2-5
D: TRBD2
V: TRBV9
CDR3: CASSVGLAGRETQYF
DNA: TGTGCCAGCAGCGTAGGCCTAGCGGGAAGGGAGACCCAGTACTTC

size: few
J: TRBJ2-5
D: -
V: TRBV7-9
CDR3: CASSLAVRAETQYF
DNA: TGTGCCAGCAGCTTAGCAGTCAGGGCAGAGACCCAGTACTTC

size: -
J: TRBJ2-5
D: TRBD2
V: TRBV7-3
CDR3: CASSPGTSGGETQYF
DNA: TGTGCCAGCAGCCCGGGGACTAGCGGGGGAGAGACCCAGTACTTC

size: -
J: TRBJ2-5
D: TRBD2
V: TRBV7-9
CDR3: CASSPRTSGRGFQETQYF
DNA: TGTGCCAGCAGCCCACGGACTAGCGGGAGGGGATTCCAAGAGACCCAGTACTTC

size: -
J: TRBJ1-1
D: -
V: TRBV5-4
CDR3: CASSAPQDFNTEAFF
DNA: TGTGCCAGCAGCGCGCCCCAGGATTTCAACACTGAAGCTTTCTTT

size: -
J: TRBJ2-1
D: -
V: TRBV6-5
CDR3: CASSPSGPYNEQFF
DNA: TGTGCCAGCAGCCCGAGCGGACCCTACAATGAGCAGTTCTTC

size: -
J: TRBJ2-5
D: -
V: TRBV14
CDR3: CASSQDTIRGTQYF
DNA: TGTGCCAGCAGCCAAGATACGATTAGAGGGACCCAGTACTTC

size: -
J: TRBJ2-3
D: TRBD2
V: TRBV6-1
CDR3: CASSDGTSGITDTQYF
DNA: TGTGCCAGCAGTGACGGGACTAGCGGAATCACAGATACGCAGTATTTT

size: -
J: TRBJ2-3
D: -
V: TRBV29-1
CDR3: CSVRGPDTQYF
DNA: TGCAGCGTTCGCGGTCCAGATACGCAGTATTTT

size: -
J: TRBJ2-3
D: -
V: TRBV5-1
CDR3: CASSFASRDTQYF
DNA: TGCGCCAGCAGCTTCGCTAGCCGGGATACGCAGTATTTT

size: -
J: TRBJ2-2
D: TRBD1
V: TRBV9
CDR3: CASSVEDRVKTGELFF
DNA: TGTGCCAGCAGCGTAGAGGACAGGGTCAAAACCGGGGAGCTGTTTTTT

size: -
J: TRBJ1-5
D: -
V: TRBV5-1
CDR3: CASSLDRMGQPQHF
DNA: TGCGCCAGCAGCTTGGACAGGATGGGCCAGCCCCAGCATTTT

size: -
J: TRBJ2-1
D: -
V: TRBV6-5
CDR3: CASSYSGSLGTKEQFF
DNA: TGTGCCAGCAGTTACTCGGGTAGTCTTGGGACAAAGGAGCAGTTCTTC